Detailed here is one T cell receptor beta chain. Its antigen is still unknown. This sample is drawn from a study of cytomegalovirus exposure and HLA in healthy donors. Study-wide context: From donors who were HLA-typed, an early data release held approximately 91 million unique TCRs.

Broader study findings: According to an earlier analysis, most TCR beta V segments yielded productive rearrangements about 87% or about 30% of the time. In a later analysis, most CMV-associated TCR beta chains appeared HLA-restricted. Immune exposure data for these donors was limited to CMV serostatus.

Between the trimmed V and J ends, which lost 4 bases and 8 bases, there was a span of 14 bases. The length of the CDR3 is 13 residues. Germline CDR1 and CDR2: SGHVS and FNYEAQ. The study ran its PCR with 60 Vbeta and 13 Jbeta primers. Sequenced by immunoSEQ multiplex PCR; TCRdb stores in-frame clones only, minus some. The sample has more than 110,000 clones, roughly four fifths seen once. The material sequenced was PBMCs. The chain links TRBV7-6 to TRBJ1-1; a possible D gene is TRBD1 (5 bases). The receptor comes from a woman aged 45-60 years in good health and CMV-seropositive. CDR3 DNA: TGTGCCAGCAGCTCGGGACTGCAATCCGAAGCTTTCTTT. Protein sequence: CASSSGLQSEAFF.